This T cell receptor (beta chain) originates from a study of PD-1 blockade in classical Hodgkin lymphoma. This clone was seen a single time. Sequenced by immunoSEQ multiplex PCR; TCRdb stores in-frame clones only, minus some. The profile covers about 27,000 clones, with 85% to 90% appearing a single time and roughly 6.3% taken by the ten largest. Following autologous stem cell transplantation, relapse occurred in every patient, and exposure to brentuximab vedotin varied. Isolated CD8+ T cells were derived from thawed PBMCs through magnetic negative selection. The CDR3 runs to 14 residues. V lost 1 base, J lost 0 bases, and 7 bases lay in between. Germline lookup yields CDR1 SEHNR and CDR2 FQNEAQ (reference sequence).

The sequenced sample was CD8+ T cells from blood, obtained at baseline. This clonotype originated in a human donor with classical Hodgkin lymphoma. V usage is TRBV7-9 and J usage is TRBJ2-7; D is ambiguous. CDR3 nucleotides: TGTGCCAGCAGCTTAGTTGGCAGCTCCTACGAGCAGTACTTC. This translates into CASSLVGSSYEQYF.